The sequence of this T cell receptor beta chain was determined in a study of cytomegalovirus exposure and HLA in healthy donors. Study background: A later analysis reported the 90 to 150 validation repertoires used the same platform as the 666 first-cohort repertoires. Whole-study findings and limits: Among the CMV-associated chains, three were confirmed in vitro as specific for CMV antigens. It was reported that the classifier diagnosed cytomegalovirus status with high specificity and sensitivity in both the original and validation cohorts.

The study drew the donors from its roughly 120-subject validation cohort, separate from the roughly 710-subject first cohort. Data came from immunoSEQ multiplex PCR; TCRdb stores just in-frame clones and leaves some out. The sample holds 150,000 to 200,000 clones; roughly 84% are singletons and the top ten take roughly a tenth. This clone showed up just once. The target antigen is unknown. CDR3 length equals 14 residues. Germline lookup yields CDR1 MNHEY and CDR2 SVGAGI. V was clipped by 0 bases and J by 2 bases, with 7 bases between them. The TCR comes from a man aged 30 to 39 in good health and CMV-seropositive. The chain employs TRBV6-5 and TRBJ1-2; D is uncertain. The sequenced material came from PBMCs. The CDR3 DNA reads as TGTGCCAGCAGTTACTCGTGGGCCAACTATGGCTACACCTTC. Amino acids: CASSYSWANYGYTF.